A selection of T cell receptor beta chains follows, all from one sample in a study of vaccination effects on CD4 cells after COVID-19. TCRdb's table, derived via immunoSEQ multiplex PCR, lists solely in-frame clones and lacks some. The sample holds around 55,000 clones, roughly two thirds seen once. These receptors' antigens are unknown. Sequencing used CD4+ T cells from PBMCs cultured with SARS-CoV-2 spike peptides, obtained before COVID-19 vaccination. The receptors were sampled from a human donor who received a COVID-19 vaccine. CDR3s leave out the opening cysteine and the closing phenylalanine or tryptophan.

>TRBV19
ASRDQNTEAF
>TRBV3-1/TRBV3-2
ASSPHFKNEQF
>TRBV30
AWSVRGAVVYEQY
>TRBV10-3
AIHKDMNTEAF
>TRBV9
ASSVDWTDQPQH
>TRBV24-1
ATSDGRVPGAFTDTQY
>TRBV5-1
ASRNDRAGETQY
>TRBV2
ASSVDEYRVTGEQY
>TRBV6-5
ASTLTSGDPGF
>TRBV23-1
ASSQLRGLSGNTIY
>TRBV19
ASSPGGSHTDTQY
>TRBV2
ASSGRSGEQY
>TRBV2
ASRPNYEQY
>TRBV5-4
ASSNLAGGRNTQY
>TRBV7-2
ASSSGTSGTDTQY
>TRBV27
ASSRTRTGFGGYT
>TRBV2
ASSEPGEGPQH
>TRBV4-1
ASSQLEEWDYLPEQY
>TRBV28
ASRGTSGRASNTGELF
>TRBV29-1
SVSFTGELF
>TRBV14
ASSPYGSITYNEQF
>TRBV20-1
SATRGHEQF
>TRBV7-2
ASSLPSGGGSDTQY
>TRBV11-2
ASSLDPPSGRRTGELF
>TRBV4-2
ASTGEAPYNEQF
>TRBV28
ASSHTWTGDNTIY
>TRBV5-4
ASSLVPGKDSPLH